This is a list of T cell receptor beta chains from one sample in a study of naive and memory T cell subsets. TCRdb redid the calling of the UMI-ligation and nested PCR reads with MiXCR, one entry per CDR3 protein. The sample lists more than 20,000 distinct CDR3 sequences, over 4% occurring once. The sequencing sample was made of blood. All receptors come from an adult in good health. The CDR3 runs from the conserved cysteine through the conserved F or W. The D gene is left open where the match is weak. Some rows mark clone size as missing; the rest say once, few, many or name a class of expanded clone.

TRBJ2-1	many	TRBV2	TRBD2	CASRVTSVYNEQFF	TGTGCCAGCAGAGTGACTAGCGTGTACAATGAGCAGTTCTTC
TRBJ1-5	many	TRBV20-1	.	CSAREPGRNNQPQHF	TGCAGTGCTAGAGAACCGGGACGGAATAATCAGCCCCAGCATTTT
TRBJ2-1	few	TRBV6-2/TRBV6-3	TRBD2	CASSTGRAGYNEQFF	TGTGCCAGCAGTACCGGGAGGGCCGGTTACAATGAGCAGTTCTTC
TRBJ2-7	many	TRBV4-1	TRBD2	CASSHPGVLAGDDEQYF	TGCGCCAGCAGCCACCCAGGGGTACTAGCGGGAGATGACGAGCAGTACTTC
TRBJ2-7	many	TRBV7-2	TRBD1	CASKKDRLTYEQYF	TGTGCCAGCAAGAAGGACAGGCTAACGTACGAGCAGTACTTC
TRBJ2-7	many	TRBV21-1	.	CASTCRKRKTSGSPYEQYF	TGTGCCAGCACGTGCCGAAAGAGAAAGACTAGCGGGAGCCCTTACGAGCAGTACTTC
TRBJ1-1	many	TRBV29-1	.	CSVERGMNTEAFF	TGCAGCGTTGAAAGAGGAATGAACACTGAAGCTTTCTTT
TRBJ2-1	.	TRBV29-1	.	CSAMGLNPSSYNEQFF	TGCAGCGCAATGGGACTGAACCCCAGCTCCTACAATGAGCAGTTCTTC
TRBJ2-1	many	TRBV9	.	CASSASVNEQFF	TGTGCCAGCAGCGCGTCAGTCAATGAGCAGTTCTTC
TRBJ2-1	many	TRBV4-3	TRBD2	CASSQDGLAGGNEQFF	TGCGCCAGCAGCCAAGATGGACTAGCGGGAGGTAATGAGCAGTTCTTC
TRBJ1-3	many	TRBV20-1	.	CSASQGGSGNTIYF	TGCAGTGCTAGCCAGGGCGGATCCGGAAACACCATATATTTT
TRBJ2-7	many	TRBV20-1	.	CSARGLNYYEQYF	TGCAGTGCTAGAGGCCTTAACTACTACGAGCAGTACTTC
TRBJ2-3	many	TRBV11-2	TRBD2	CASSLALAGEDTQYF	TGTGCCAGCAGCTTAGCACTAGCGGGAGAAGATACGCAGTATTTT
TRBJ2-1	many	TRBV6-6	TRBD1	CASRGGTGYNEQFF	TGTGCCAGCAGGGGCGGGACAGGGTACAATGAGCAGTTCTTC
TRBJ1-2	many	TRBV4-1	TRBD1	CASSQDSPDRATGYGYTF	TGCGCCAGCAGCCAAGATTCCCCGGACAGGGCTACAGGCTATGGCTACACCTTC
TRBJ2-7	.	TRBV14	TRBD2	CASSQGLAGVYEQYF	TGTGCCAGCAGCCAAGGACTAGCGGGAGTCTACGAGCAGTACTTC
TRBJ2-1	few	TRBV7-2	TRBD2	CASRPRTSGRNEQFF	TGTGCCAGCAGACCCCGGACTAGCGGGAGAAATGAGCAGTTCTTC
TRBJ1-5	many	TRBV6-6	.	CASTLPGANQPQHF	TGTGCCAGCACTTTACCCGGGGCCAATCAGCCCCAGCATTTT
TRBJ2-1	many	TRBV5-1	TRBD2	CASSLGGRAVDEQFF	TGCGCCAGCAGCTTGGGCGGGAGGGCCGTGGATGAGCAGTTCTTC
TRBJ2-2	many	TRBV25-1	TRBD2	CASTSGETLNTGELSF	TGTGCCAGCACTAGCGGGGAAACTTTGAACACCGGGGAGCTGTCTTTT
TRBJ2-1	many	TRBV3-1	TRBD2	CASSQDLWAGEGEQFF	TGTGCCAGCAGCCAAGATCTTTGGGCGGGAGAGGGTGAGCAGTTCTTC
TRBJ2-1	many	TRBV6-5	TRBD1	CASSTTNPPDPTLTGGFNNEQFF	TGTGCCAGCAGTACTACAAACCCCCCGGATCCAACTCTGACAGGGGGCTTTAATAATGAGCAGTTCTTC
TRBJ2-2	.	TRBV5-4	.	CASSPNSGGAYGGELFF	TGTGCCAGCAGCCCCAACTCGGGGGGCGCTTACGGCGGGGAGCTGTTTTTT
TRBJ1-1	many	TRBV29-1	.	CSVLPRGAEAFF	TGCAGCGTCCTGCCTAGGGGAGCTGAAGCTTTCTTT
TRBJ2-1	many	TRBV10-3	.	CAIRSDGLDEQFF	TGTGCCATCAGGTCTGACGGGCTAGATGAGCAGTTCTTC
TRBJ1-3	.	TRBV20-1	TRBD1	CSARDRRTGALSSGNTIYF	TGCAGTGCTAGAGATCGTCGGACAGGGGCCCTAAGTTCTGGAAACACCATATATTTT
TRBJ2-6	many	TRBV7-2	.	CASSSQKGSGANVLTF	TGTGCCAGCAGCTCCCAGAAGGGCTCTGGGGCCAACGTCCTGACTTTC
TRBJ2-2	many	TRBV6-2/TRBV6-3	TRBD2	CAVAGGPIGELFF	TGTGCCGTAGCGGGAGGGCCCATCGGGGAGCTGTTTTTT
TRBJ2-3	many	TRBV11-2	TRBD2	CASSLAGLAGDTQYF	TGTGCCAGCAGCTTAGCGGGACTAGCGGGAGATACGCAGTATTTT
TRBJ2-2	many	TRBV7-3	.	CASRAGNTGELFF	TGTGCCAGCAGGGCGGGGAACACCGGGGAGCTGTTTTTT
TRBJ2-1	many	TRBV6-1	TRBD2	CASSGSSGAYNEQFF	TGTGCCAGCAGTGGATCTAGCGGAGCCTACAATGAGCAGTTCTTC
TRBJ1-1	many	TRBV6-5	TRBD1	CASSYSQGETEAFF	TGTGCCAGCAGTTACTCACAGGGGGAGACTGAAGCTTTCTTT
TRBJ2-2	few	TRBV7-9	TRBD2	CASSHRLAGDENTGELFF	TGTGCCAGCAGCCATCGACTAGCGGGAGATGAGAACACCGGGGAGCTGTTTTTT
TRBJ2-5	few	TRBV5-1	.	CASSTGKLPETQYF	TGCGCCAGCAGTACAGGAAAATTGCCAGAGACCCAGTACTTC